This T cell receptor beta chain stems from a study of T cell changes during pregnancy in multiple sclerosis. The junction had 9 bases not matched to a gene; V was cut back by 11 bases and J by 4 bases. This CDR3 region has 14 residues. CDR1 is ENHRY, CDR2 SYGVKD, per germline. Some clones are missing from TCRdb's copy, which holds only in-frame ones; the method was immunoSEQ multiplex PCR. The data contain 110,000 or so clones, 85% to 95% of them singletons. The gene calls are TRBV10-3 and TRBJ1-4; 8 nucleotides match TRBD1. The TCR sequence derives from a female donor with multiple sclerosis, enrolled in a pregnancy study. Sequencing was performed on peripheral blood, taken before pregnancy. CDR3 DNA: TGTGCCGTAAGGGGACAGGAAGATAATGAAAAACTGTTTTTT. This codes for CAVRGQEDNEKLFF.